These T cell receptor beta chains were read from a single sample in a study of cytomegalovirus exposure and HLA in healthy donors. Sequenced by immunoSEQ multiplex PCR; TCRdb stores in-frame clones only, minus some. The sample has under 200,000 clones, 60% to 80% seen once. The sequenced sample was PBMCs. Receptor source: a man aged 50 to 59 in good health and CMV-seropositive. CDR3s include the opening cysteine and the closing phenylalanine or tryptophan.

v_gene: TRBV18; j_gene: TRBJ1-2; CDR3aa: CASSPPEQGFGDGYTF
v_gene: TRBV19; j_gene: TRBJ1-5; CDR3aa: CASRPTGINQPQHF
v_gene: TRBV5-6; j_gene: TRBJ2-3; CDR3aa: CASSLFGGSSTDTQYF
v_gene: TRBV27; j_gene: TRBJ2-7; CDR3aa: CASSFSGDTAYEQYF
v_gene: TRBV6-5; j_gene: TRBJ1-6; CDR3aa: CASSRPGQNSPLHF
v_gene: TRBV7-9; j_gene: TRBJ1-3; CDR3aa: CASSTLVRDIRLGNTIYF
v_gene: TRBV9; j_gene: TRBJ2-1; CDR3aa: CASSARGDSYNEQFF
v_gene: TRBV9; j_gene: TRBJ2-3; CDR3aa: CASRPLRTTTDMQYF
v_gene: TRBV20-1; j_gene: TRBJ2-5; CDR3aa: CSAYSGETQYF
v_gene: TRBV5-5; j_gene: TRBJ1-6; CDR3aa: CASSQTQGAYNSPLHF
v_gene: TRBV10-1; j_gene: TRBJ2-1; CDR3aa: CASSEERGNYNEQFF
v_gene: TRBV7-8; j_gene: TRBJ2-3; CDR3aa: CASSLVGRGVTDTQYF
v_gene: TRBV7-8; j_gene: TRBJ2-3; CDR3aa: CASSPPRAGTDTQYF
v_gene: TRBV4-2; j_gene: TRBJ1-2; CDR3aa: CASSHGAGGSNYGYTF
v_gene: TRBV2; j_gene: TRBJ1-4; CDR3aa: CASSESMLIVF
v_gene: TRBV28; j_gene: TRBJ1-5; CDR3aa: CASSLKEEGQPQHF
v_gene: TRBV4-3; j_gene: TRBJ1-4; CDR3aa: CASSQDIEEKLFF
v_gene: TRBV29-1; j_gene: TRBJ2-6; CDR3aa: CSAETGYGANVLTF
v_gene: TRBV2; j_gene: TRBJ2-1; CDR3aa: CASSLGARGPSSEQFF
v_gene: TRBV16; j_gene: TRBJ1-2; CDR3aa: CASSHRGSYGYTF
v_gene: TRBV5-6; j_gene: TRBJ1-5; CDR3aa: CASGLGTGSSQPQHF
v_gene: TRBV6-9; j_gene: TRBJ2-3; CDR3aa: CASSYGGDGDTQYF
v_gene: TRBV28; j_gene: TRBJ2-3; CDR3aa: CASSPTGGYTDTQYF
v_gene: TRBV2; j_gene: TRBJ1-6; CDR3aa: CASSFQGIYNSPLHF
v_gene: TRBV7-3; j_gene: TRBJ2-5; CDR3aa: CASSLRGAGGPSQETQYF
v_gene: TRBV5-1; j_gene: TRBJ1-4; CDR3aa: CASSTGLQSTTNEKLFF
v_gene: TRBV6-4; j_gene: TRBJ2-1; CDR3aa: CASSSTEETYNEQFF
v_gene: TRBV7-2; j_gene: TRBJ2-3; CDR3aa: CASSFRGGATDTQYF
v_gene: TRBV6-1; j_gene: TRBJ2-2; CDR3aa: CASSPLSGSGELFF
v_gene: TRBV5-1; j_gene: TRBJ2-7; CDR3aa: CASSSDRTAYEQYF
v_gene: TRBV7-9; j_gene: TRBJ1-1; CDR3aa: CASSLWTGGVAEAFF
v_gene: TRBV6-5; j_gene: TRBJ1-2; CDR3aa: CASRSLTGKDGYTF
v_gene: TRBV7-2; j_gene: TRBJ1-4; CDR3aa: CASSSGTGGNEKLFF
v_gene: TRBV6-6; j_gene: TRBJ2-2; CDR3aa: CASTLRGPGELFF
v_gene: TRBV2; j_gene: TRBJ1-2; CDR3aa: CATSPDSFGYTF
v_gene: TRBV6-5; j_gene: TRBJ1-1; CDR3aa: CAAGEAVRNTEAFF
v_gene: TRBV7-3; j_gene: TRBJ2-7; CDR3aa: CASSLSAGPYEQYF
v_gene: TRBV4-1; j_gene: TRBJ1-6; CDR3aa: CASSLDIRFSFTGTLHF
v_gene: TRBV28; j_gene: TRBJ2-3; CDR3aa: CASRQQYSSTDTQYF
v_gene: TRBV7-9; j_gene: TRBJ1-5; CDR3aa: CASSRQGSNQPQHF
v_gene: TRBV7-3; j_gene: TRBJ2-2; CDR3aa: CASSLSGGANTGELFF
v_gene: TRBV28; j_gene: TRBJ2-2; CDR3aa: CASRRRQGTNTGELFF
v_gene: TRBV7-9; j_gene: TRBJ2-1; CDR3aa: CASSSPGTGRNEQFF
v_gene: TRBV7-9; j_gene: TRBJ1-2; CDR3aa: CASSYRSGTGDGYTF
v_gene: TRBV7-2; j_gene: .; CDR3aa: CASSSRDSPYEQYF
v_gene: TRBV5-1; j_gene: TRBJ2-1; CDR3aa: CASSARDNEQFF
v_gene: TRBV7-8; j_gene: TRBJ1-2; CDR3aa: CASSLIIGFHGYTF
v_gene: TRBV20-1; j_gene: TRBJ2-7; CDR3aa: CSASRAYEQYF
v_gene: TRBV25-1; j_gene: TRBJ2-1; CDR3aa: CASSDVQGTEQFF
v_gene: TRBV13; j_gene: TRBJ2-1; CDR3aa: CASSANRGPYNEQFF
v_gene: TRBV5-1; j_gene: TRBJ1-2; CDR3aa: CASSLKPRVKGGYTF
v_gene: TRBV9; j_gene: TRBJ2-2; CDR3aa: CASSVALAGATGPGELFF
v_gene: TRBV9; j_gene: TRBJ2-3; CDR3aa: CASSVGLAGGTDTQYF
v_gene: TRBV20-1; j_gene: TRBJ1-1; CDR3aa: CSAGRGEAFF
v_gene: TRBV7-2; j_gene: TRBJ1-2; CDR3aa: CASSPYISEGYTF
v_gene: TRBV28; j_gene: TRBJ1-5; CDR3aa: CASRRDLRISGQPQHF
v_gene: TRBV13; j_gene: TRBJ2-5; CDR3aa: CASSLAPGDSGETQYF
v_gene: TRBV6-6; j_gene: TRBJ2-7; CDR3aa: CASSYSVTGSFEQYF
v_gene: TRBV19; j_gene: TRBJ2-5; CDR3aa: CASMGLAGGGRRETQYF